Given below is one T cell receptor beta chain in context. This entry comes from a study of blood T cell repertoires in COVID-19. Generated by immunoSEQ multiplex PCR, the TCRdb table keeps only in-frame clones and is missing some. The repertoire holds around 200,000 clones, with about 86% as singletons. Germline CDR1 and CDR2: KGHDR and SFDVKD. Trimming cost V 3 bases and J 4 bases, with 20 bases left between them. This CDR3 is 17 amino acids long. The genes are TRBV24-1 and TRBJ2-5, with D tentatively TRBD2 (6 bases). The sequence was obtained from a woman aged 18-29 years who had recovered from COVID-19. Sequencing used peripheral blood. The CDR3 loop is CATSDNDSGLGLETQYF. Written as DNA, the CDR3 is TGTGCCACCAGTGATAATGATTCGGGGTTGGGACTAGAGACCCAGTACTTC.